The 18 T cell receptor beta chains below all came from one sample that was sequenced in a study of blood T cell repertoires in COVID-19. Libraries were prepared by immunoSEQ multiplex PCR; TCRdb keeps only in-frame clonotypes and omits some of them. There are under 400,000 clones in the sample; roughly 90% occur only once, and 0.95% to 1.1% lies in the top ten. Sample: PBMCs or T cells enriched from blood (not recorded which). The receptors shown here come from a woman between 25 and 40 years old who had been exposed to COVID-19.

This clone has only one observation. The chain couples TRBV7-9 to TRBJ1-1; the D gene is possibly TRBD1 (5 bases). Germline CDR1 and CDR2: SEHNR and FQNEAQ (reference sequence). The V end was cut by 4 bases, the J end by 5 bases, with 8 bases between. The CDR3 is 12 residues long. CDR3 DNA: TGTGCCAGCAGCTCCGCAGGGACTGAAGCTTTCTTT. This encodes CASSSAGTEAFF. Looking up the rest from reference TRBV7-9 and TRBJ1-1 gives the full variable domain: DTGVSQNPRHKITKRGQNVTFRCDPISEHNRLYWYRQTLGQGPEFLTYFQNEAQLEKSRLLSDRFSAERPKGSFSTLEIQRTEQGDSAMYLCASSSAGTEAFFGQGTRLTVV.

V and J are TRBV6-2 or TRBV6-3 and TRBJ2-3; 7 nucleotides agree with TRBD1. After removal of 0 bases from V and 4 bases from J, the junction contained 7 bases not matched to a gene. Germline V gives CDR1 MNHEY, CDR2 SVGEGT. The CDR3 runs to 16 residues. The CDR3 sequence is CASSYSIQGFADTQYF. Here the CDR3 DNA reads TGTGCCAGCAGTTACTCGATACAGGGGTTCGCAGATACGCAGTATTTT.

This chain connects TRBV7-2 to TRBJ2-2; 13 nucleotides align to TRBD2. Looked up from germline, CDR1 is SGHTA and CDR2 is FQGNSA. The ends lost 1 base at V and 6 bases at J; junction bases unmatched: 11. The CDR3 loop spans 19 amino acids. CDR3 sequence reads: CASSLVGGLAGSQPGELFF. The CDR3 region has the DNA TGTGCCAGCAGCTTAGTGGGGGGACTAGCGGGATCCCAGCCCGGGGAGCTGTTTTTT.

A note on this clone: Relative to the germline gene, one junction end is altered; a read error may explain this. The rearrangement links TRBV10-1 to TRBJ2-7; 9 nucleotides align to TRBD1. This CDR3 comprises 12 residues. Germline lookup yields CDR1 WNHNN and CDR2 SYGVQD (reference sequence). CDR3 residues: CASSRDREPLHF. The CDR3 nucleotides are TGCGCCAGCAGTAGGGACAGGGAACCTTTGCACTTC.

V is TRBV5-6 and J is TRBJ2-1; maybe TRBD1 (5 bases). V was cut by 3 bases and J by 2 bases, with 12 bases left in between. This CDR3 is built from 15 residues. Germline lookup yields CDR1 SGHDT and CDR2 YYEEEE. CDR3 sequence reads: CASSWGQGTYNEQFF. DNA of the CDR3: TGTGCCAGCAGCTGGGGCCAGGGTACCTACAATGAGCAGTTCTTC.

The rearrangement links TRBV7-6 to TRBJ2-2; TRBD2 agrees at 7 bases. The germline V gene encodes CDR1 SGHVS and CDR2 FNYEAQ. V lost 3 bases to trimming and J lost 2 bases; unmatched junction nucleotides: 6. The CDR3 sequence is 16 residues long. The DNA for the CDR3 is TGTGCCAGCAGCTTTCTGGGACTACCTAACACCGGGGAGCTGTTTTTT. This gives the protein CASSFLGLPNTGELFF.

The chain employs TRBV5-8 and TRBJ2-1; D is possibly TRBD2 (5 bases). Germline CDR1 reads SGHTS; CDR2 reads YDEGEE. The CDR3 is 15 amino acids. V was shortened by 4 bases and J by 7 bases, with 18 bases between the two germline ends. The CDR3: CASSAPRESLNEQFF. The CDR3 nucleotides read TGTGCCAGCAGCGCCCCCCGGGAATCCTTAAATGAGCAGTTCTTC.

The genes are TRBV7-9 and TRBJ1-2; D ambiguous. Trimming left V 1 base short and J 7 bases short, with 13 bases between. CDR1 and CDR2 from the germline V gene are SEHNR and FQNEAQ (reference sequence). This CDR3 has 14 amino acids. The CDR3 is CASSLEPGVGGYTF. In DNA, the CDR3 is TGTGCCAGCAGCTTAGAACCCGGGGTGGGTGGCTACACCTTC.

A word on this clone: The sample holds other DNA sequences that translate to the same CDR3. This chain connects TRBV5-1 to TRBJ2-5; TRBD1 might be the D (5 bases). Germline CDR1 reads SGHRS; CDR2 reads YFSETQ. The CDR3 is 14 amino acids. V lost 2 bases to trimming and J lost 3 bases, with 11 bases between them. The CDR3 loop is CASSLGQGKETQYF. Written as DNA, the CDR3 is TGCGCCAGCAGCTTAGGGCAGGGTAAAGAGACCCAGTACTTC. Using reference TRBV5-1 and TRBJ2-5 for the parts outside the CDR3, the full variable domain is KAGVTQTPRYLIKTRGQQVTLSCSPISGHRSVSWYQQTPGQGLQFLFEYFSETQRNKGNFPGRFSGRQFSNSRSEMNVSTLELGDSALYLCASSLGQGKETQYFGPGTRLLVL.

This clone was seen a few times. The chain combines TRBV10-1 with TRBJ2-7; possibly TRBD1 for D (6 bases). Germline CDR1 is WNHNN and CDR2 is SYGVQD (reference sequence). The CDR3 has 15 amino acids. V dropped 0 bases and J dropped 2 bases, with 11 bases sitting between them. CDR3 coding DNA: TGCGCCAGCAGTGAGTCTTGGCAGGGGACCTACGAGCAGTACTTC. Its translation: CASSESWQGTYEQYF.

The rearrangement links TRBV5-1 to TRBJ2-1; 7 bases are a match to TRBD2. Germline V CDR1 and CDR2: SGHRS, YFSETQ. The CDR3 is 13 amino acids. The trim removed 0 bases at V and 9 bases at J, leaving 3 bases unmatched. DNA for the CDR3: TGCGCCAGCAGCTTGGGGACTAGAGTTGAGCAGTTCTTC. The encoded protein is CASSLGTRVEQFF.

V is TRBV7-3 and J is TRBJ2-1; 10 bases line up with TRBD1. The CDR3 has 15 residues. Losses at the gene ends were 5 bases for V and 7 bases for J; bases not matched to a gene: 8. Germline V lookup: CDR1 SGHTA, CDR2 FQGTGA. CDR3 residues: CASSPGGQGRNEQFF. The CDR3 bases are TGTGCCAGCAGCCCAGGGGGACAGGGGAGGAATGAGCAGTTCTTC.

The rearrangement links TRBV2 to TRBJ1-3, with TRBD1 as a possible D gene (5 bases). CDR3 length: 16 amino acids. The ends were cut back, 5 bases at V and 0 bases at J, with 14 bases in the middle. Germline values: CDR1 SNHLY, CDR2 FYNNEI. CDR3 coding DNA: TGTGCCAGCAGTAACTTCAGGGCCCACTCTGGAAACACCATATATTTT. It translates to CASSNFRAHSGNTIYF.

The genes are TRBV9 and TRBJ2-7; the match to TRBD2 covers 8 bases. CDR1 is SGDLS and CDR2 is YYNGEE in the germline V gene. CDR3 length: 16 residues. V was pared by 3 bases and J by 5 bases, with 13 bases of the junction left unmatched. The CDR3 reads CASSGGSESGSNEQYF. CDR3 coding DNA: TGTGCCAGCAGCGGGGGTTCCGAGAGCGGGAGCAACGAGCAGTACTTC.

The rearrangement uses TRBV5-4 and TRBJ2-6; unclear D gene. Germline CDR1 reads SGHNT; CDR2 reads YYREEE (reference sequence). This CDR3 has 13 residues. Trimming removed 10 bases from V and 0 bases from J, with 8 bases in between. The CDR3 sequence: CAVPSSGANVLTF. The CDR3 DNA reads TGTGCCGTCCCCTCCTCTGGGGCCAACGTCCTGACTTTC. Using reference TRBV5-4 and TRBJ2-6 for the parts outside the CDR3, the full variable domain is ETGVTQSPTHLIKTRGQQVTLRCSSQSGHNTVSWYQQALGQGPQFIFQYYREEENGRGNFPPRFSGLQFPNYSSELNVNALELDDSALYLCAVPSSGANVLTFGAGSRLTVL.

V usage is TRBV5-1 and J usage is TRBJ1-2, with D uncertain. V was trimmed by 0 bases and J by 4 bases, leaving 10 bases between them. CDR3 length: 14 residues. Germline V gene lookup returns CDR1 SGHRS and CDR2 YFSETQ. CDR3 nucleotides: TGCGCCAGCAGCTTGGGGAGGGCGAGCTATGGCTACACCTTC. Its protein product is CASSLGRASYGYTF.

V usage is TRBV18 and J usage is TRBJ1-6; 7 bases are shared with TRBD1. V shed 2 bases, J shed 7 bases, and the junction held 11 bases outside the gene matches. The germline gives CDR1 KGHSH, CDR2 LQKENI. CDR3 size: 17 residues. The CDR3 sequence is CASSPSTGWDLNSPLHF. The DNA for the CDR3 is TGTGCCAGCTCACCATCGACAGGGTGGGATCTGAATTCACCCCTCCACTTT. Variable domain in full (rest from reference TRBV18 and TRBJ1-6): NAGVMQNPRHLVRRRGQEARLRCSPMKGHSHVYWYRQLPEEGLKFMVYLQKENIIDESGMPKERFSAEFPKEGPSILRIQQVVRGDSAAYFCASSPSTGWDLNSPLHFGNGTRLTVT.

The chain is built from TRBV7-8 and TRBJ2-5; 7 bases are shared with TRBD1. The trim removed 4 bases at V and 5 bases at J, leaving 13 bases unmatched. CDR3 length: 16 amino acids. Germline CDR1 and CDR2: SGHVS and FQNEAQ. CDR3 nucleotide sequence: TGTGCCAGCAGCTCCCGACAGGGATGGGCTCTGGAGACCCAGTACTTC. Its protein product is CASSSRQGWALETQYF.